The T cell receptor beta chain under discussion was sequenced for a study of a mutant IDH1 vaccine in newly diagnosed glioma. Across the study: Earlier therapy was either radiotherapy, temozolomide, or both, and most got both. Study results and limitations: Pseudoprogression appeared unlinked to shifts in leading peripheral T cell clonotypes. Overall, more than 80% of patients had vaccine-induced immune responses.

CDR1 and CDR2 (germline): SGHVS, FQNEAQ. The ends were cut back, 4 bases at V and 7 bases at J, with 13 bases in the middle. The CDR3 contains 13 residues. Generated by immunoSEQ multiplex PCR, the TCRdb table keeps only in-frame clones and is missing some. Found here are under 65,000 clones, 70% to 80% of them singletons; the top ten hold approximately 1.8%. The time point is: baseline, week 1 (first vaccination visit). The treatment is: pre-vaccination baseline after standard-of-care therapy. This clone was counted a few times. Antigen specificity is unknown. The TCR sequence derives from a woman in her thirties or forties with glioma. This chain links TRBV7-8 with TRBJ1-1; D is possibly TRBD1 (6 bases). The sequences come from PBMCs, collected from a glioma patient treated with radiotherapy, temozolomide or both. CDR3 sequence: CASSSIGGGEAFF. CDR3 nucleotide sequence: TGTGCCAGCAGCTCCATAGGGGGGGGTGAAGCTTTCTTT. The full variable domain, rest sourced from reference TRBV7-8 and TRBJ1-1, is GAGVSQSPRYKVAKRGQDVALRCDPISGHVSLFWYQQALGQGPEFLTYFQNEAQLDKSGLPSDRFFAERPEGSVSTLKIQRTQQEDSAVYLCASSSIGGGEAFFGQGTRLTVV.